The clone carrying this T cell receptor beta chain was picked up many times. Its antigen is still unknown. The entry originates in a study of metastatic and nonmetastatic thyroid tumors. Study-wide background: Comparative analysis of repertoires was undertaken across blood and tumor or nodule tissue obtained from malignant and benign thyroid patients.

TCRdb recomputed clones from the PCR reads via MiXCR. The repertoire holds just over 20,000 clones, around 12% seen once, with roughly a quarter in the top ten. CDR1 and CDR2 from the germline V gene are SGHTA and FQGNSA. The CDR3 is made up of 15 amino acids. V shed 1 base and J 7 bases; nucleotides not matched to a gene: 5. Overall study results and limits: TCR beta diversity was reportedly significantly higher in malignant thyroid tumors than benign nodules, in blood and tumor.

Every patient underwent thyroid surgery untreated. Sequencing was done on a sample of blood. The receptor comes from a female donor with papillary thyroid cancer or a benign thyroid nodule (not recorded which). Some clones in this sample may be carry-over from other donors' samples. The rearrangement uses TRBV7-2 and TRBJ1-2, with 11 bases aligning to TRBD1. The CDR3 sequence: CASSLEWGTGGGYTF. CDR3 coding DNA: TGTGCCAGCAGCTTAGAGTGGGGGACAGGGGGTGGCTACACCTTC.